One T cell receptor beta chain is described in this entry. Its antigen is as yet unknown. This record comes from a study of CD8 T cells in Susac syndrome. Study-wide results and caveats: The TCR sequencing and HLA analysis in the study involved a relatively small number of individuals, as the study acknowledged.

This CDR3 region has 13 residues. Germline V gives CDR1 MNHEY, CDR2 SVGEGT. Trimming took 10 bases from V and 5 from J, leaving 17 bases between them. Sequencing of TCR beta was undertaken in CD8+ and CD4+ T cells derived from blood. The multiple sclerosis control group comprised treatment-naive patients with stable or active relapsing-remitting disease. TEMRA cells were FACS-enriched and CD8+ and CD4+ T cells negatively isolated. The authors reverse transcribed about 0.45 to 1 ug RNA with random hexamers. TCRdb used MiXCR to reprocess the immunoSEQ multiplex PCR reads, holding one entry per CDR3 protein. The table has 150,000 to 200,000 distinct CDR3 sequences, roughly 94% seen once; the top ten hold 0.09% to 0.1%.

This chain joins TRBV6-2 or TRBV6-3 and TRBJ1-1, with D possibly matching TRBD1 (6 bases). Sequencing input: CD4+ T cells from PBMCs. This clonotype was sampled from a human donor with multiple sclerosis. For the CDR3, the DNA is TGTGCCACCACAATGCAACAGGGTACTGAAGCTTTCTTT. The encoded protein is CATTMQQGTEAFF.